Listed here are 28 T cell receptor beta chains from one sample, sequenced in a study of cytomegalovirus exposure and HLA in healthy donors (dated by TCRdb to about 2017). The method behind the library was the immunoSEQ multiplex PCR assay. A mixture of 60 forward primers for TCR Vbeta segments and 13 reverse primers for TCR Jbeta segments was used in the multiplex PCR. TCRdb mirrors the immuneACCESS table, restricted to in-frame sequences. Some clones are absent from its copies; in checked studies, under half trace to an unresolved V gene, and the reason for the others is unknown. The sample has some 130,000 clones on record, 82% of them singletons. Around 10% of the sample belongs to the ten largest clones. Sequencing used PBMCs. The receptors originated from a male donor in good health and CMV-seropositive.

This clone came up a few times. The CDR3 sequence is CASSLAGGVDEQFF. Here the CDR3 DNA reads TGTGCCAGCAGCTTAGCGGGAGGGGTGGATGAGCAGTTCTTC. J is TRBJ2-1 and V is TRBV7-2; 7 bases fit TRBD2. Germline V CDR1 and CDR2: SGHTA, FQGNSA. CDR3 size: 14 residues. J lost 8 bases, V lost 0 bases, and 4 bases had no gene match.

This sequence joins TRBV10-3 and TRBJ2-2; tentatively, D is TRBD2 (6 bases). The V end lost 6 bases, the J end lost 5 bases, and 19 bases lay between the germline ends. The CDR3 length is 16 residues. Per the germline V gene, CDR1 is ENHRY and CDR2 is SYGVKD. This CDR3 is CAIRRSSEVRTGELFF. CDR3 DNA sequence: TGTGCCATCAGACGTTCTAGCGAAGTGAGAACCGGGGAGCTGTTTTTT.

This clone appeared a few times. The chain carries TRBV6-1 and TRBJ1-1, with 7 bases fitting TRBD1. V gave up 7 bases and J gave up 6 bases; unmatched junction bases: 8. CDR3 length equals 13 residues. Germline CDR1 is MNHNS and CDR2 is SASEGT. This CDR3 reads CASTKRDRAEAFF. The CDR3 nucleotides read TGTGCCAGCACCAAGAGGGACAGAGCTGAAGCTTTCTTT.

The rearrangement links TRBV7-8 to TRBJ2-3; D might be TRBD2 (7 bases). CDR1 and CDR2 from the germline V gene are SGHVS and FQNEAQ. The CDR3 runs to 18 residues. V shed 5 bases and J shed 4 bases, with 25 bases lying between them. DNA of the CDR3: TGTGCCAGCAGCCCCGTAGGGGGGAGGGCAAGTAAGCCAGATACGCAGTATTTT. Translated: CASSPVGGRASKPDTQYF. The entire variable domain, with the rest obtained from reference TRBV7-8 and TRBJ2-3, is as follows: GAGVSQSPRYKVAKRGQDVALRCDPISGHVSLFWYQQALGQGPEFLTYFQNEAQLDKSGLPSDRFFAERPEGSVSTLKIQRTQQEDSAVYLCASSPVGGRASKPDTQYFGPGTRLTVL.

The chain couples TRBV9 to TRBJ2-4; 8 bases match TRBD2. This CDR3 is built from 15 residues. CDR1 SGDLS and CDR2 YYNGEE come from the germline V gene. V shed 1 base, J shed 7 bases, and the junction held 7 bases outside the gene matches. The CDR3 sequence: CASSVKSGSMNIQYF. CDR3 bases: TGTGCCAGCAGCGTAAAGAGCGGGAGTATGAACATTCAGTACTTC. Filled out from reference TRBV9 and TRBJ2-4, the complete variable domain reads DSGVTQTPKHLITATGQRVTLRCSPRSGDLSVYWYQQSLDQGLQFLIQYYNGEERAKGNILERFSAQQFPDLHSELNLSSLELGDSALYFCASSVKSGSMNIQYFGAGTRLSVL.

This clone was counted a single time. Different DNA sequences within this sample yield the same CDR3. The CDR3, as DNA: TGCGCCAGCAGCTTGGAGGACAGGAGCTATGAGCAGTACTTC. This codes for CASSLEDRSYEQYF. The V gene is TRBV5-1, the J gene TRBJ2-7, with 7 bases identical to TRBD1. Germline-derived CDR1 and CDR2 are SGHRS and YFSETQ. The CDR3 is 14 residues long. J gave up 7 bases and V 0 bases, and 7 bases lay outside the gene matches. Combining the CDR3 with reference TRBV5-1 and TRBJ2-7 gives the whole variable domain KAGVTQTPRYLIKTRGQQVTLSCSPISGHRSVSWYQQTPGQGLQFLFEYFSETQRNKGNFPGRFSGRQFSNSRSEMNVSTLELGDSALYLCASSLEDRSYEQYFGPGTRLTVT.

As DNA, the CDR3 is TGTGCCAGCAGCTTGCCGGGAGGGCCCCACGAGCAGTACTTC. Its translation: CASSLPGGPHEQYF. The chain couples TRBV5-6 to TRBJ2-7; 8 bases are a match to TRBD2. CDR3 size: 14 residues. Germline CDR1 is SGHDT and CDR2 is YYEEEE. Unmatched junction bases numbered 5, after V lost 1 base and J lost 5 bases.

This clone appeared once. This sequence joins TRBV28 and TRBJ1-5; maybe TRBD1 (6 bases). From germline, CDR1 is MDHEN and CDR2 SYDVKM. The CDR3 covers 15 residues. Trimming took off 5 bases at V and 3 bases at J, with 14 bases between the two ends. Written as DNA, the CDR3 is TGTGCCAGCAGTATTCAGGACAGCCACAATCAGCCCCAGCATTTT. Amino acid sequence: CASSIQDSHNQPQHF.

The chain employs TRBV19 and TRBJ1-2, with 7 nucleotides matching TRBD1. V gave up 3 bases and J gave up 6 bases; unmatched junction bases: 7. The CDR3 length is 14 residues. In germline, CDR1 is LNHDA, CDR2 SQIVND (reference sequence). The CDR3 region has the DNA TGTGCCAGTAGTATGCAGACAGGGACGGATGGCTACACCTTC. Its protein is CASSMQTGTDGYTF.

The chain has TRBV7-6 and TRBJ2-2, with D uncertain. Germline V gene lookup returns CDR1 SGHVS and CDR2 FNYEAQ. This CDR3 has 15 residues. V shed 6 bases and J shed 2 bases, with 13 bases lying between them. The CDR3 DNA sequence: TGTGCCAGCAGGCGGCAGACCCCTAACACCGGGGAGCTGTTTTTT. Translation: CASRRQTPNTGELFF.

This clone was detected only once. V gene TRBV28 combines with J gene TRBJ2-2; 8 bases match TRBD2. The germline V gene has CDR1 MDHEN and CDR2 SYDVKM. The trim removed 6 bases at V and 6 bases at J, leaving 6 bases unmatched. This CDR3 region has 14 residues. CDR3 amino acids: CASSSRGGPGELFF. The CDR3 region has the DNA TGTGCCAGCAGCTCTCGGGGGGGCCCCGGGGAGCTGTTTTTT. The full variable domain, its missing parts supplied by reference TRBV28 and TRBJ2-2, is DVKVTQSSRYLVKRTGEKVFLECVQDMDHENMFWYRQDPGLGLRLIYFSYDVKMKEKGDIPEGYSVSREKKERFSLILESASTNQTSMYLCASSSRGGPGELFFGEGSRLTVL.

The chain is built from TRBV28 and TRBJ1-1, with 11 bases lining up with TRBD1. The germline CDR1 and CDR2 sequences are MDHEN and SYDVKM. The J segment lost 4 bases and the V segment lost 0 bases, leaving 1 base of the junction unmatched. This CDR3 region has 15 residues. CDR3 nucleotide sequence: TGTGCCAGCAGTTTATGGGGACAGGGGGGCACTGAAGCTTTCTTT. Translating gives CASSLWGQGGTEAFF.

The gene calls are TRBV5-1 and TRBJ2-5, with 11 positions matching TRBD2. The J call may be in error: the DNA end matches TRBJ2-7 better. The CDR3 is made up of 20 amino acids. The germline V gene has CDR1 SGHRS and CDR2 YFSETQ. The CDR3 coding sequence is TGCGCCAGCAGCTTGGCCGCCGGATCCGGGACTAGCGGTAAAACCTACGAGCAGTACTTC. Protein: CASSLAAGSGTSGKTYEQYF.

In this sample, this clone turned up a few times. Other nucleotide sequences from this sample produce the same CDR3. The chain recombines TRBV4-2 with TRBJ2-1; D gene ambiguous. Germline values: CDR1 LGHNA, CDR2 YNFKEQ. The CDR3 sequence is 12 residues long. The ends were cut back, 2 bases at V and 7 bases at J, with 6 bases in the middle. The CDR3 region is CASSQNRNEQFF. For the CDR3, the DNA is TGTGCCAGCAGCCAAAATAGAAATGAGCAGTTCTTC.

The J gene is TRBJ2-7, the V gene TRBV9, with D perhaps matching TRBD1 (6 bases). Germline V gene lookup returns CDR1 SGDLS and CDR2 YYNGEE. The CDR3 loop spans 16 amino acids. V lost 4 bases and J 4 bases, leaving 21 bases between the germline ends. Here the CDR3 DNA reads TGTGCCAGCAGCCCAAGGGGGACGGAGGCCCTTTACGAGCAGTACTTC. The encoded protein is CASSPRGTEALYEQYF.

J is TRBJ2-4 and V is TRBV4-3, with 10 bases lining up with TRBD1. The germline CDR1 and CDR2 sequences are LGHNA and YSLEER. This CDR3 has 16 amino acids. With V trimmed by 4 bases and J by 4 bases, 7 bases remained unmatched. CDR3 sequence (DNA): TGCGCCAGCAGCCGGACAGGGGGACAGAAGAAAAACATTCAGTACTTC. Residues: CASSRTGGQKKNIQYF.

This chain connects TRBV28 to TRBJ1-2, with a tentative D call TRBD1 (6 bases). The germline V and J ends were trimmed by 6 bases and 7 bases, with 15 bases remaining between them. CDR1 is MDHEN and CDR2 is SYDVKM in the germline V gene. The CDR3 is made up of 13 amino acids. The CDR3 sequence: CASRQDSVAGYTF. The CDR3 DNA is TGTGCCAGCAGACAGGACAGTGTGGCTGGCTACACCTTC.

This chain uses TRBV19 with TRBJ2-1; D possibly corresponds to TRBD2 (5 bases). Trimming removed 5 bases from V and 4 bases from J, with 15 bases in between. This CDR3 spans 15 amino acids. Germline lookup yields CDR1 LNHDA and CDR2 SQIVND (reference sequence). The CDR3 spells CASSPHEGVYNEQFF. The CDR3 nucleotides are TGTGCCAGTAGTCCACATGAGGGCGTTTACAATGAGCAGTTCTTC.

The CDR3 sequence is CASSLWGPGETQYF. In DNA, the CDR3 is TGTGCCAGCAGTTTGTGGGGTCCAGGGGAGACCCAGTACTTC. The chain uses TRBV28 and TRBJ2-5; possible D gene TRBD1, 5 bases. There are 14 residues in the CDR3. CDR1 and CDR2 from the germline V gene are MDHEN and SYDVKM. Between the trimmed V and J ends, which lost 3 bases and 5 bases, there was a span of 13 bases.

Regarding this clone: Other DNA sequences of this sample code for an identical CDR3. J is TRBJ2-5 and V is TRBV19; no reliable D call. The J call is uncertain, as TRBJ2-7 better fits the DNA end. The germline V gene encodes CDR1 LNHDA and CDR2 SQIVND (reference sequence). This CDR3 is built from 13 residues. The chain's CDR3 is CASSIGLSYEQYF. The CDR3 DNA reads TGTGCCAGTAGTATAGGACTCTCCTACGAGCAGTACTTC.

This sequence joins TRBV6-4 and TRBJ2-1; TRBD2 aligns across 13 bases. From germline, CDR1 is MRHNA and CDR2 SNTAGT. The CDR3 is made up of 22 amino acids. V shed 6 bases and J 4 bases; nucleotides not matched to a gene: 24. CDR3 bases: TGTGCCAGCAGAGACGGGATGGCAGGGGGACTAGCGGGAAGGGGGGGATACAATGAGCAGTTCTTC. The encoded protein is CASRDGMAGGLAGRGGYNEQFF.

The V and J genes are TRBV4-2 and TRBJ1-4; TRBD1 agrees at 7 bases. The CDR3 has 16 amino acids. The J segment lost 5 bases and the V segment lost 4 bases, leaving 10 bases of the junction unmatched. CDR1 and CDR2 from the germline V gene are LGHNA and YNFKEQ. The CDR3, as DNA: TGTGCCAGCAGCCCAATGTCTTCCAGGGGGAATGAAAAACTGTTTTTT. Its translation is CASSPMSSRGNEKLFF.

The chain has TRBV29-1 and TRBJ1-2, with D perhaps TRBD1 (5 bases). V dropped 1 base and J dropped 2 bases, with 20 bases sitting between them. Per the germline V gene, CDR1 is SQVTM and CDR2 is ANQGSEA. The CDR3 totals 17 residues. The CDR3 DNA reads TGCAGCGTTGAAGGGGGAGCGGGGACCGAGGGCAACTATGGCTACACCTTC. It yields the protein CSVEGGAGTEGNYGYTF. The variable domain in full, with the rest retrieved from reference TRBV29-1 and TRBJ1-2, is SAVISQKPSRDICQRGTSLTIQCQVDSQVTMMFWYRQQPGQSLTLIATANQGSEATYESGFVIDKFPISRPNLTFSTLTVSNMSPEDSSIYLCSVEGGAGTEGNYGYTFGSGTRLTVV.

The chain is built from TRBV30 and TRBJ2-1; D may be TRBD2 (5 bases). Deletions cut 1 base from V and 10 bases from J, with 11 bases between. Looked up from germline, CDR1 is GTSNPN and CDR2 is SVGIG (reference sequence). This CDR3 has 12 residues. DNA of the CDR3: TGTGCCTGGAGTGGCGCCGAGCGGGAGCAGTTCTTC. Its translation: CAWSGAEREQFF.

CDR3 DNA: TGTGCCAGCAGCTTGGGGCTAGCGAGCTCCTACAATGAGCAGTTCTTC. This translates into CASSLGLASSYNEQFF. V and J are TRBV5-4 and TRBJ2-1, with a weak D call TRBD2 (6 bases). The CDR3 totals 16 residues. V was cut by 0 bases and J by 0 bases, with 10 bases left in between. The germline CDR1 and CDR2 sequences are SGHNT and YYREEE (reference sequence).

The chain joins TRBV28 to TRBJ1-5; D unclear. From germline, CDR1 is MDHEN and CDR2 SYDVKM. Deletions cut 5 bases from V and 0 bases from J, with 11 bases between. The CDR3 has 15 amino acids. The CDR3 coding sequence is TGTGCCAGCAGTGCCGACAATTATAGCAATCAGCCCCAGCATTTT. Translated: CASSADNYSNQPQHF.

The rearrangement links TRBV19 to TRBJ2-1; 7 bases agree with TRBD2. V gave up 5 bases and J gave up 0 bases; unmatched junction bases: 4. Germline CDR1 reads LNHDA; CDR2 reads SQIVND (reference sequence). The CDR3 covers 15 residues. The CDR3 region has the DNA TGTGCCAGTAGTCCTAGCGGCAGCTCCTACAATGAGCAGTTCTTC. It translates to CASSPSGSSYNEQFF.

The chain is built from TRBV28 and TRBJ2-2, with 8 bases matching TRBD2. Germline trimming cut 6 bases from V and 6 bases from J; bases unmatched to any gene: 12. This CDR3 spans 16 amino acids. Looked up from germline, CDR1 is MDHEN and CDR2 is SYDVKM. The CDR3 reads CASRDRVREVSGELFF. DNA for the CDR3: TGTGCCAGCAGGGATCGGGTGCGGGAGGTGTCCGGGGAGCTGTTTTTT.